These T cell receptor beta chains were read from a single sample in a study of graft-versus-host responses after intestinal transplantation. These receptors are not linked to any known antigen. TCRdb's table, derived via immunoSEQ multiplex PCR, lists solely in-frame clones and lacks some. Among 89,000 or so clones listed, roughly 80% were seen once. The source was unstimulated CD4+ T cells sorted from spleen or lymph node cells, collected before intestinal transplant. All receptors come from a human donor who received an intestinal transplant. Each CDR3 is given with its conserved first and last residue. D genes are given only for firm matches. Clone size is stated in some rows and not others, as once, few, many or a class when expanded.

TRBJ1-2,TRBD1,TRBV19,13,-,CASSIWGQRGYTF,TGTGCCAGTAGTATATGGGGACAGAGAGGCTACACCTTC
TRBJ2-7,TRBD1,TRBV4-1,15,-,CASSQEGRGTYEQYF,TGCGCCAGCAGCCAAGAGGGCAGGGGGACCTACGAGCAGTACTTC
TRBJ1-5,-,TRBV7-9,16,-,CASTKGAKGANQPQHF,TGTGCCAGCACCAAAGGGGCCAAAGGGGCCAATCAGCCCCAGCATTTT
TRBJ2-7,TRBD2,TRBV6-6,14,-,CASSKSGREAEQYF,TGTGCCAGCAGTAAGAGCGGGAGGGAGGCGGAGCAGTACTTC
TRBJ1-1,TRBD1,TRBV19,15,-,CASSIGTGLNTEAFF,TGTGCCAGTAGTATAGGGACAGGCCTGAACACTGAAGCTTTCTTT
TRBJ2-3,-,TRBV6-1,15,medium-sized,CASSENRARTDTQYF,TGTGCCAGCAGTGAAAACAGGGCCCGCACAGATACGCAGTATTTT
TRBJ1-1,-,TRBV19,13,-,CASSSVGFTEAFF,TGTGCCAGTAGTAGTGTGGGCTTCACTGAAGCTTTCTTT
TRBJ2-7,-,TRBV5-1,15,-,CASSSGVTSSYEQYF,TGCGCCAGCAGCTCAGGGGTGACCAGCTCCTACGAGCAGTACTTC
TRBJ2-2,-,TRBV9,14,-,CASSVGAGLRELFF,TGTGCCAGCAGCGTAGGGGCAGGGCTCAGGGAGCTGTTTTTT
TRBJ2-1,-,TRBV14,17,-,CASSPSGATISYNEQFF,TGTGCCAGCAGCCCCTCAGGCGCGACAATCTCCTACAATGAGCAGTTCTTC
TRBJ2-1,-,TRBV6-5,13,-,CASRESNYNEQFF,TGTGCCAGCAGGGAGTCTAACTACAATGAGCAGTTCTTC
TRBJ1-1,-,TRBV15,12,-,CATSRQNTEAFF,TGTGCCACCAGCAGACAGAACACTGAAGCTTTCTTT
TRBJ1-3,-,TRBV5-1,14,-,CASSGGSSGNTIYF,TGCGCCAGCAGCGGAGGTAGCTCTGGAAACACCATATATTTT
TRBJ1-5,-,TRBV7-9,15,-,CASSLRRGSNQPQHF,TGTGCCAGCAGCTTACGCAGGGGAAGCAATCAGCCCCAGCATTTT
TRBJ2-7,TRBD2,TRBV2,17,-,CASRGGTSGSRGAEQYF,TGTGCCAGCAGGGGAGGGACTAGCGGGTCTCGGGGGGCCGAGCAGTACTTC
TRBJ2-3,TRBD1,TRBV29-1,12,-,CSATGATDTQYF,TGCAGCGCCACAGGGGCCACAGATACGCAGTATTTT
TRBJ2-3,TRBD2,TRBV27,15,-,CASSFRSGGRDTQYF,TGTGCCAGCAGTTTCAGAAGCGGGGGCCGGGATACGCAGTATTTT
TRBJ2-5,-,TRBV6-1,13,once,CASSRQAQETQYF,TGTGCCAGCAGTCGCCAGGCTCAAGAGACCCAGTACTTC
TRBJ2-7,TRBD1,TRBV6-1,16,few,CASSEWWAGGAYEQYF,TGTGCCAGCAGTGAATGGTGGGCAGGGGGCGCCTACGAGCAGTACTTC
TRBJ2-7,-,TRBV7-8,14,-,CASSDRRWVYEQYF,TGTGCCAGCAGCGACAGGAGATGGGTATACGAGCAGTACTTC
TRBJ1-6,TRBD1,TRBV5-1,15,medium-sized,CASSTGQGRNSPLHF,TGCGCCAGCAGCACCGGACAGGGACGCAATTCACCCCTCCACTTT
TRBJ2-5,-,TRBV4-2,15,-,CASSQTGRAPETQYF,TGTGCCAGCAGCCAAACCGGGCGGGCGCCTGAGACCCAGTACTTC
TRBJ2-1,TRBD2,TRBV25-1,16,-,CASSELRASGSNEQFF,TGTGCCAGCAGTGAATTGAGGGCTAGCGGGAGCAATGAGCAGTTCTTC
TRBJ2-3,TRBD2,TRBV6-5,14,-,CASSYTSGRDTQYF,TGTGCCAGCAGTTACACTAGCGGCCGCGATACGCAGTATTTT
TRBJ2-1,TRBD1,TRBV18,14,once,CASSLETGSNEQFF,TGTGCCAGCTCCCTTGAGACAGGGTCCAATGAGCAGTTCTTC
TRBJ1-1,-,TRBV19,14,-,CASSIQGQATEAFF,TGTGCCAGTAGTATCCAGGGCCAGGCCACTGAAGCTTTCTTT
TRBJ1-2,TRBD1,TRBV4-1,14,-,CASSQGRGQGGYTF,TGCGCCAGCAGCCAAGGGAGGGGGCAGGGTGGCTACACCTTC
TRBJ1-2,-,TRBV6-5,12,-,CASRYGPGGYTF,TGTGCCAGCAGGTACGGACCGGGGGGCTACACCTTC
TRBJ2-1,-,TRBV5-1,16,-,CASSSIEVPRLNEQFF,TGCGCCAGCAGCTCCATAGAAGTACCCAGACTCAATGAGCAGTTCTTC
TRBJ2-5,TRBD1,TRBV19,16,-,CASSGRDRGYQETQYF,TGTGCCAGTAGTGGTCGGGACAGGGGATACCAAGAGACCCAGTACTTC
TRBJ1-2,-,TRBV14,14,-,CASSQSQGLGGYTF,TGTGCCAGCAGCCAAAGTCAGGGACTTGGGGGCTACACCTTC
TRBJ1-2,TRBD1,TRBV19,15,-,CASSMDRAIAYGYTF,TGTGCCAGTAGTATGGACAGGGCGATCGCCTATGGCTACACCTTC
TRBJ2-2,TRBD2,TRBV7-2,17,-,CASSSQPAGGGRGELFF,TGTGCCAGCAGCTCCCAGCCGGCGGGGGGGGGTCGCGGGGAGCTGTTTTTT
TRBJ2-3,TRBD2,TRBV9,16,once,CASSSRRSQREDTQYF,TGTGCCAGCAGCTCCCGACGGAGCCAGCGGGAGGATACGCAGTATTTT
TRBJ2-7,-,TRBV5-4,15,-,CASTLSPQGPYEQYF,TGTGCCAGCACCTTGTCCCCCCAGGGTCCCTACGAGCAGTACTTC
TRBJ2-7,TRBD1,TRBV6-5,13,-,CASSYSTGGEQYF,TGTGCCAGCAGTTACTCGACAGGGGGCGAGCAGTACTTC
TRBJ2-1,-,TRBV12-2,16,-,CASRLALTGGNNEQFF,TGTGCAAGTCGCTTAGCGTTGACAGGGGGGAACAATGAGCAGTTCTTC
TRBJ2-1,TRBD2,TRBV11-2,14,-,CASSLGGGRVEQFF,TGTGCCAGCAGCTTAGGGGGCGGGAGGGTTGAGCAGTTCTTC
TRBJ2-7,TRBD2,TRBV6-1,14,-,CASSTSGLVYEQYF,TGTGCCAGCAGTACTAGCGGGCTGGTCTACGAGCAGTACTTC
TRBJ1-6,TRBD1,TRBV19,16,-,CASSIDLDRSNSPLHF,TGTGCCAGTAGTATAGATCTGGACAGGAGCAATTCACCCCTCCACTTT
TRBJ2-1,TRBD2,TRBV5-1,23,-,CASNDARTGVSTSGRPVYNEQFF,TGCGCCAGCAACGATGCCAGGACAGGCGTATCGACTAGCGGGAGACCAGTCTACAATGAGCAGTTCTTC
TRBJ1-2,-,TRBV6-1,13,-,CSGSGASNYGYTF,TGTTCCGGATCAGGGGCATCTAACTATGGCTACACCTTC
TRBJ2-5,TRBD2,TRBV4-2,16,-,CASSQDAGGYQETQYF,TGTGCCAGCAGCCAAGACGCGGGGGGATACCAAGAGACCCAGTACTTC
TRBJ2-7,TRBD2,TRBV7-8,15,-,CASSLYQGLGYEQYF,TGTGCCAGCAGCTTATACCAGGGACTAGGCTACGAGCAGTACTTC
TRBJ2-1,-,TRBV2,15,-,CASSELGVTYNEQFF,TGTGCCAGCAGTGAACTCGGGGTTACCTACAATGAGCAGTTCTTC
TRBJ1-4,-,TRBV4-2,13,-,CASSQAGQEKLFF,TGTGCCAGCAGCCAGGCAGGGCAGGAAAAACTGTTTTTT
TRBJ2-3,TRBD2,TRBV14,16,-,CASSQAGGLGFDTQYF,TGTGCCAGCAGCCAAGCGGGGGGGCTGGGATTCGATACGCAGTATTTT
TRBJ1-6,-,TRBV7-6,14,-,CASSLENRRSPLHF,TGTGCCAGCAGCTTAGAGAATCGTAGATCACCCCTCCACTTT